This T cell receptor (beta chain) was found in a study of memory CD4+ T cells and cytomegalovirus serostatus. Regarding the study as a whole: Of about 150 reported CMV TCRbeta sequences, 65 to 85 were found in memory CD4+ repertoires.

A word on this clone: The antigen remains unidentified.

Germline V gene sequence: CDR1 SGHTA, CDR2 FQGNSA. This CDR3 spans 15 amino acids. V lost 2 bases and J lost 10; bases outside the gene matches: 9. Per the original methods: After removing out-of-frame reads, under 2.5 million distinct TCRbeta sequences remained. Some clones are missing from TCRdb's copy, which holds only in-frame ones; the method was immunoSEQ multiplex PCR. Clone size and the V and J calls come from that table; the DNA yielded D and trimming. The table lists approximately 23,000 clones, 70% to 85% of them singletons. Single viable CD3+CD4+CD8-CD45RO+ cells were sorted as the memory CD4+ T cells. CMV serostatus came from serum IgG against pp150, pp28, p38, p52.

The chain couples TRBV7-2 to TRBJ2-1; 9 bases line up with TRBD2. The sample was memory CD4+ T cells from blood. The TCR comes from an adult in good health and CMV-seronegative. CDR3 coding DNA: TGTGCCAGCAGCTTAAGCCTAGCGGGATTAGGGGAGCAGTTCTTC. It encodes CASSLSLAGLGEQFF.